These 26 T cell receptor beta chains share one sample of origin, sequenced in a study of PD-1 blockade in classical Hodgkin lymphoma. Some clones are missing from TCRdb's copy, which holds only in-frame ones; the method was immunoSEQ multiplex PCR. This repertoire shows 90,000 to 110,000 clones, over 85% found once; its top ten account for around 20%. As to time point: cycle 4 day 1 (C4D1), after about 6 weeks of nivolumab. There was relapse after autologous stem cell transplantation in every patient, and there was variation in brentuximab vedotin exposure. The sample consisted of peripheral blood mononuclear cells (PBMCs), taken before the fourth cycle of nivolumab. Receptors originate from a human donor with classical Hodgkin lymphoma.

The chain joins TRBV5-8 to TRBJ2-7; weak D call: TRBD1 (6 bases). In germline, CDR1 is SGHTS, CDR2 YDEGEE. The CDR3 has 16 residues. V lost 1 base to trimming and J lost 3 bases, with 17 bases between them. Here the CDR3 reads CASSLLPGQGYYEQYF. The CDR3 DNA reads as TGTGCCAGCAGCTTGCTACCCGGGCAGGGGTACTACGAGCAGTACTTC.

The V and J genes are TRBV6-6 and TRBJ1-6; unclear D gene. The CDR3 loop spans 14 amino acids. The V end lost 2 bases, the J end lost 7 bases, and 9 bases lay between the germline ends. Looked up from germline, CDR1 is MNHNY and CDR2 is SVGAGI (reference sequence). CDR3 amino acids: CASSYQQINSPLHF. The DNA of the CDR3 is TGTGCCAGCAGTTACCAGCAGATAAATTCACCCCTCCACTTT.

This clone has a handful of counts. The CDR3 loop is CASSLVGADYGYTF. For the CDR3, the DNA is TGTGCCAGCAGCTTGGTCGGCGCGGACTATGGCTACACCTTC. The gene calls are TRBV5-6 and TRBJ1-2; D is unclear. This CDR3 comprises 14 residues. Germline CDR1 is SGHDT and CDR2 is YYEEEE. Between the trimmed V and J ends, which lost 0 bases and 3 bases, there was a span of 9 bases.

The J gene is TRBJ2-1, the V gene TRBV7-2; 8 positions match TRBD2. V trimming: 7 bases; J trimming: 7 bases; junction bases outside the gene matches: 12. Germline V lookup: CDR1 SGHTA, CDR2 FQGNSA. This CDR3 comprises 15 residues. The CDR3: CASIQRASGHNEQFF. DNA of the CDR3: TGTGCCAGCATCCAGAGGGCTAGCGGGCATAATGAGCAGTTCTTC.

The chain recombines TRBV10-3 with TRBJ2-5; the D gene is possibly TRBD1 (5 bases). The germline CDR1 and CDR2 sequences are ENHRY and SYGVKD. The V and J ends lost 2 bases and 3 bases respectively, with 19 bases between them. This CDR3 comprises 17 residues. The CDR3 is CAISEISWGSWEETQYF. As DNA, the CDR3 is TGTGCCATCAGTGAGATTTCCTGGGGCTCGTGGGAAGAGACCCAGTACTTC.

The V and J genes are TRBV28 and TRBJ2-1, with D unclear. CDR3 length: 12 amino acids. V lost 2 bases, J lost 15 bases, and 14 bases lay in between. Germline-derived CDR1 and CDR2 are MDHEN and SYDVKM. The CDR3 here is CASSLPPRPGFF. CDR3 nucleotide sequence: TGTGCCAGCAGTTTACCTCCCCGGCCAGGGTTCTTC. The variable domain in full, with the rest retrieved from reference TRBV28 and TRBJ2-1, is DVKVTQSSRYLVKRTGEKVFLECVQDMDHENMFWYRQDPGLGLRLIYFSYDVKMKEKGDIPEGYSVSREKKERFSLILESASTNQTSMYLCASSLPPRPGFFGPGTRLTVL.

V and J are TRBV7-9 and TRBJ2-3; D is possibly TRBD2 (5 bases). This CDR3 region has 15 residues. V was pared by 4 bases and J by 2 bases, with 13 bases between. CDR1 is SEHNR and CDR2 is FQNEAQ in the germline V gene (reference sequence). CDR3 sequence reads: CASSSWERVTDTQYF. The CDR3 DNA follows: TGTGCCAGCAGCTCCTGGGAGAGAGTCACAGATACGCAGTATTTT.

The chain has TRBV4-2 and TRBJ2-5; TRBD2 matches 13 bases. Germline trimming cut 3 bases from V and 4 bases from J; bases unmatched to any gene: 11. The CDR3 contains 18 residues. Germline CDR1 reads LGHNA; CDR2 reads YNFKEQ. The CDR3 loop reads CASSHPLAGGPVGETQYF. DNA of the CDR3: TGTGCCAGCAGCCACCCACTAGCGGGAGGGCCGGTGGGAGAGACCCAGTACTTC.

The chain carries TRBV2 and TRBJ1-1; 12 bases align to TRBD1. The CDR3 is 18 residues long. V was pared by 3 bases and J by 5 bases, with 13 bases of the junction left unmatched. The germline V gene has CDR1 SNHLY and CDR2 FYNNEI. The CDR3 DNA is TGTGCCAGCAGTGAGGGGACAGGGGGCAGGGTGGTGGATACTGAAGCTTTCTTT. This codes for CASSEGTGGRVVDTEAFF.

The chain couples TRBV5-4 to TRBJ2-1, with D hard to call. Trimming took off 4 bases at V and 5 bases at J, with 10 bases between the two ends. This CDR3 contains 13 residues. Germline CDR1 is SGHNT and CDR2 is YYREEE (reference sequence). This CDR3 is CASSVRVNNEQFF. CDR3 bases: TGTGCCAGCAGCGTACGGGTCAACAATGAGCAGTTCTTC.

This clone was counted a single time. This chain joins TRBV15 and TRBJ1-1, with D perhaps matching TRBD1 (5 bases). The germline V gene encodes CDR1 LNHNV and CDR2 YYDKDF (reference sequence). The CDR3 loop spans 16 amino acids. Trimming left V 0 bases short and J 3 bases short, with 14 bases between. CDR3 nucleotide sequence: TGTGCCACCAGCAGAGATAAAGGAAGAGGGGACACTGAAGCTTTCTTT. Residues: CATSRDKGRGDTEAFF.

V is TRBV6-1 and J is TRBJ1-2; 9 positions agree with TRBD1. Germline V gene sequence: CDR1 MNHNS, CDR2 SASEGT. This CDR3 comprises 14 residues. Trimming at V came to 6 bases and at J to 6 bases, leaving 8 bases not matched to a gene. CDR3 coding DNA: TGTGCCAGCAGGGAACAGGGGGCCAGTAATGGCTACACCTTC. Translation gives CASREQGASNGYTF.

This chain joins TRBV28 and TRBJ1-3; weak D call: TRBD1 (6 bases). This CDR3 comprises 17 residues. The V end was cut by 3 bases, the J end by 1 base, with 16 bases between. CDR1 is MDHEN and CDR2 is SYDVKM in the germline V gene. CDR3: CASSFQGGGRSGNTIYF. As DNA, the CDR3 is TGTGCCAGCAGTTTCCAAGGGGGGGGAAGATCTGGAAACACCATATATTTT.

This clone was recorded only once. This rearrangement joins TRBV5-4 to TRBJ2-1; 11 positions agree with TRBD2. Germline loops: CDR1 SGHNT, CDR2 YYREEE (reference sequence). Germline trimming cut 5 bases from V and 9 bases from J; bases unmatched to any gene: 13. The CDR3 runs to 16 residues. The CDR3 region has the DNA TGTGCCAGCAGTCTCCCGGGACTAGCGGATTCCGGTGAGCAGTTCTTC. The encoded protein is CASSLPGLADSGEQFF.

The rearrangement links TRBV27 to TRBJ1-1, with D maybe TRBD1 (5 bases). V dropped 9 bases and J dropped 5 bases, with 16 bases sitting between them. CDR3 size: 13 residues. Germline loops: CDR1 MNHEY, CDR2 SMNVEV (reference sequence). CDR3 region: CASRRQGGTEAFF. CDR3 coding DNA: TGTGCCAGTAGGAGGCAGGGAGGGACTGAAGCTTTCTTT.

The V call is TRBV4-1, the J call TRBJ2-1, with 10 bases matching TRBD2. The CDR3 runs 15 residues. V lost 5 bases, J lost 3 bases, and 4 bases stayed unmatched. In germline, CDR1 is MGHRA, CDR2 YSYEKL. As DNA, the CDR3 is TGCGCCAGCAGCAGACTAGCGGGCGTCTACAATGAGCAGTTCTTC. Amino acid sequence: CASSRLAGVYNEQFF.

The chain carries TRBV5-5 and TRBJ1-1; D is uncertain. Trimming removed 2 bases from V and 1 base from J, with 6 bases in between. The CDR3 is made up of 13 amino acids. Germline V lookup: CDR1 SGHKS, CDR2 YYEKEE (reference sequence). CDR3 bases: TGTGCCAGCAGCTTCAACCAGAACACTGAAGCTTTCTTT. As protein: CASSFNQNTEAFF.

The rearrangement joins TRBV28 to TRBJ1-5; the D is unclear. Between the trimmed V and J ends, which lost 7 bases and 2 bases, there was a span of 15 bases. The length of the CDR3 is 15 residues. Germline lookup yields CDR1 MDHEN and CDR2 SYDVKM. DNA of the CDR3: TGTGCCAGCAATAGAGTAGGCGACGGCAATCAGCCCCAGCATTTT. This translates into CASNRVGDGNQPQHF.

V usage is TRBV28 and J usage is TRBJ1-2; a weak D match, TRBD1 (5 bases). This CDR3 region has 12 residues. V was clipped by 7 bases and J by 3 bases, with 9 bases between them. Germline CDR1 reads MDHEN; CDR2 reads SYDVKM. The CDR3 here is CASMQGDYGYTF. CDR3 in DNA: TGTGCCAGCATGCAGGGTGACTATGGCTACACCTTC.

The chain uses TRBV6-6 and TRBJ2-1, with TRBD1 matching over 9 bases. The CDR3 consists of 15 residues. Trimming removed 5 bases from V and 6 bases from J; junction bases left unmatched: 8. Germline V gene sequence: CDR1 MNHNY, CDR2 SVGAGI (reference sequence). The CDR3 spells CASSVGTGRGNEQFF. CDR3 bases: TGTGCCAGCAGTGTTGGGACAGGGAGAGGCAATGAGCAGTTCTTC.

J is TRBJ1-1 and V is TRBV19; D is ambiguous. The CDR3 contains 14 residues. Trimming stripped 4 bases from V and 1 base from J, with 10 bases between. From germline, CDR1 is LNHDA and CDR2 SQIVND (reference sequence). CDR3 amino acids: CASSNRSSNTEAFF. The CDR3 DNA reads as TGTGCCAGTAGTAATAGGTCGTCGAACACTGAAGCTTTCTTT.

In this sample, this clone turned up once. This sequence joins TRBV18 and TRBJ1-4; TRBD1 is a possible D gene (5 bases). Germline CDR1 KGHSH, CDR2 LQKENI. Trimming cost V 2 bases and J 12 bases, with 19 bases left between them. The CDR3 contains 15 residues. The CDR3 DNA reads TGTGCCAGCTCACCAGGGGCATCCCAACTCTGGGAACTGTTTTTT. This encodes CASSPGASQLWELFF.

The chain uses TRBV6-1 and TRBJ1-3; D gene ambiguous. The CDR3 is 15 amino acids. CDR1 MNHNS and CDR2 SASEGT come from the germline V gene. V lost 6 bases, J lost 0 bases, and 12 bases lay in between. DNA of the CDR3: TGTGCCAGCAGCCCCAGCGAACACTCTGGAAACACCATATATTTT. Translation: CASSPSEHSGNTIYF.

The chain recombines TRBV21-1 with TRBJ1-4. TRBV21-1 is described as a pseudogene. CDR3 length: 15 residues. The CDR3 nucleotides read TGTGCCAGCAGCATTGGGACCGCCCTGGGGGAAAAACTGTTTTTT. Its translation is CASSIGTALGEKLFF.

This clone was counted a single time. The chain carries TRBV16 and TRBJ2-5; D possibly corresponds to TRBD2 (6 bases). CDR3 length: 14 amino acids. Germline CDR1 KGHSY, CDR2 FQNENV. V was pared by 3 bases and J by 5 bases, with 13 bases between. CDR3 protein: CASSHLAGGETQYF. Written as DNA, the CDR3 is TGTGCCAGCAGCCATCTAGCAGGAGGGGAGACCCAGTACTTC. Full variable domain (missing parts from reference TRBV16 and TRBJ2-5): GEEVAQTPKHLVRGEGQKAKLYCAPIKGHSYVFWYQQVLKNEFKFLISFQNENVFDETGMPKERFSAKCLPNSPCSLEIQATKLEDSAVYFCASSHLAGGETQYFGPGTRLLVL.

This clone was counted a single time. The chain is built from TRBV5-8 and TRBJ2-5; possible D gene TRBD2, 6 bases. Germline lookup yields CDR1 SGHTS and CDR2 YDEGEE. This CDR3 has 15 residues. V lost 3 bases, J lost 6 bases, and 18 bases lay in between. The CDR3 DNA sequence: TGTGCCAGCAGCTCAGGACCGACGGCGGGAAAGACCCAGTACTTC. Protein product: CASSSGPTAGKTQYF.